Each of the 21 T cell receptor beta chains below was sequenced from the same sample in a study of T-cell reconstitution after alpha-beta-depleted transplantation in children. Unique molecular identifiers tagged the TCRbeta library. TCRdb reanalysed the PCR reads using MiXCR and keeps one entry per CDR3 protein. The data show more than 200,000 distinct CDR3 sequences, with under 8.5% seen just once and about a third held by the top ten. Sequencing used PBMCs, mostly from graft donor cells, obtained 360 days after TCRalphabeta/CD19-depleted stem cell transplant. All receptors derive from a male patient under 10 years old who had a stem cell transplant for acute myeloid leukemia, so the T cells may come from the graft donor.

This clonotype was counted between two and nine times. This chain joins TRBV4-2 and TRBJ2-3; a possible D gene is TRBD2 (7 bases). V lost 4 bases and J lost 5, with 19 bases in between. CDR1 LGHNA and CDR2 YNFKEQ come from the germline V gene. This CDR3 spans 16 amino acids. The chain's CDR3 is CASSPEGGLGGDTQYF. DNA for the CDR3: TGTGCCAGCAGCCCCGAGGGGGGGCTTGGAGGAGATACGCAGTATTTT.

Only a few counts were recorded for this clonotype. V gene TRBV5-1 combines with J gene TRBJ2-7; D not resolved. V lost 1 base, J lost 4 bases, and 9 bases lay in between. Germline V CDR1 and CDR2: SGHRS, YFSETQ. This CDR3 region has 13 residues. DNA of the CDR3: TGCGCCAGCAGCTTGAATGATTTTTACGAGCAGTACTTC. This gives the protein CASSLNDFYEQYF.

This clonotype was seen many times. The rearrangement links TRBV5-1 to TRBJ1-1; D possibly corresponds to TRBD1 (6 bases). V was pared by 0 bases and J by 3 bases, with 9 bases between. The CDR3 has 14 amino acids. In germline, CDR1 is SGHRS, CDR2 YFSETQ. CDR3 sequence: CASSLVQGYTEAFF. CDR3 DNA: TGCGCCAGCAGCTTGGTTCAGGGGTACACTGAAGCTTTCTTT.

In nucleotides, the CDR3 is TGTGCCAGCAGTTTGGCCTCACAGGTTCCTACGCAGTATTTT. This gives the protein CASSLASQVPTQYF. The chain joins TRBV12-3 or TRBV12-4 to TRBJ2-3; D is perhaps TRBD1 (5 bases). V lost 3 bases to trimming and J lost 8 bases, with 15 bases between them. The CDR3 is 14 residues long.

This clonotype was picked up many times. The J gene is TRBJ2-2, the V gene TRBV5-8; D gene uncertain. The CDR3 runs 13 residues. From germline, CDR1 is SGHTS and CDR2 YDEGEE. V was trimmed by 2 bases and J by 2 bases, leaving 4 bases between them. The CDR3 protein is CASSLYNTGELFF. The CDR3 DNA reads TGTGCCAGCAGCTTATATAACACCGGGGAGCTGTTTTTT.

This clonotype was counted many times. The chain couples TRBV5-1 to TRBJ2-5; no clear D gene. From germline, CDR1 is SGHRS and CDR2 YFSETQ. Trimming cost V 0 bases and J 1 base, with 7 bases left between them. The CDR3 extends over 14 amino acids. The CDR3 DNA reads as TGCGCCAGCAGCTTGGCGGTTGTCCAAGAGACCCAGTACTTC. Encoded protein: CASSLAVVQETQYF.

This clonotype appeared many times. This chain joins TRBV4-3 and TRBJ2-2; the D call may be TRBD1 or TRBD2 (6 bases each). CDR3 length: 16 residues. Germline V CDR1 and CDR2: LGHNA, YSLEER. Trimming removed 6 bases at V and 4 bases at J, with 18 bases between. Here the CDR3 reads CASSPGAGVTTGELFF. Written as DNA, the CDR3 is TGCGCCAGCAGTCCGGGGGCAGGGGTGACCACCGGGGAGCTGTTTTTT.

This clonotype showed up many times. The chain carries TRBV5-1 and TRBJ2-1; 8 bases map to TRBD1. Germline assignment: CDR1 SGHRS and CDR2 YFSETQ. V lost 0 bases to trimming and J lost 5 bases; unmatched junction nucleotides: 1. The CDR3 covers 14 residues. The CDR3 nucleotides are TGCGCCAGCAGCTTGGTGGACAGGGACAATGAGCAGTTCTTC. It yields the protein CASSLVDRDNEQFF.

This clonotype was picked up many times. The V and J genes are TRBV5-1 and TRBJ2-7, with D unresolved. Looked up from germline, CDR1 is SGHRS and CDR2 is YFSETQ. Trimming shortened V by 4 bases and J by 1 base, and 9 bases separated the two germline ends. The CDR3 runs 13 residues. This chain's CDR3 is CASSNRDSYEQYF. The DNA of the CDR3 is TGCGCCAGCAGCAACAGAGATTCCTACGAGCAGTACTTC.

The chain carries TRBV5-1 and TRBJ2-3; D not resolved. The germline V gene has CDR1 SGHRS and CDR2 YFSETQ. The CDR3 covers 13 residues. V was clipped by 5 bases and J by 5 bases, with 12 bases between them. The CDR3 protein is CASRLGSGDTQYF. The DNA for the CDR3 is TGCGCCAGCAGGTTAGGGTCGGGAGATACGCAGTATTTT.

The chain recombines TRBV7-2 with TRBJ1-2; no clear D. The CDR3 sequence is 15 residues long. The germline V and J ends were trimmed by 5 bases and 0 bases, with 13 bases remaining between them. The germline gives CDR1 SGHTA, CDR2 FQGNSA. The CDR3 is CASSLTGFSNYGYTF. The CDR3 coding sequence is TGTGCCAGCAGCCTGACCGGGTTTTCTAACTATGGCTACACCTTC.

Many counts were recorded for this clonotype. This chain's CDR3 is CASSTYPTANTEAFF. The CDR3 region has the DNA TGCGCCAGCAGCACTTACCCGACAGCTAACACTGAAGCTTTCTTT. The chain employs TRBV5-1 and TRBJ1-1, with D maybe TRBD1 (5 bases). The CDR3 sequence is 15 residues long. The germline V and J ends were trimmed by 4 bases and 2 bases, with 15 bases remaining between them. Germline CDR1 is SGHRS and CDR2 is YFSETQ.

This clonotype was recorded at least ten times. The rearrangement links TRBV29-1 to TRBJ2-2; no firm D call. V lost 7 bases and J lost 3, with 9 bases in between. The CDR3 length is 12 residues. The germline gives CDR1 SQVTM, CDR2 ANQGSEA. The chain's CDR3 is CSARTHTGELFF. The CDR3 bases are TGCAGCGCCCGGACCCACACCGGGGAGCTGTTTTTT.

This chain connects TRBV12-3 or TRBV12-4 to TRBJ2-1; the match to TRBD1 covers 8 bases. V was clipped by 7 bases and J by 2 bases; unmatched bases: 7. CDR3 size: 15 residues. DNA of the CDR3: TGTGCCAGCACCCTCACAGGGGGGCCCTACAATGAGCAGTTCTTC. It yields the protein CASTLTGGPYNEQFF.

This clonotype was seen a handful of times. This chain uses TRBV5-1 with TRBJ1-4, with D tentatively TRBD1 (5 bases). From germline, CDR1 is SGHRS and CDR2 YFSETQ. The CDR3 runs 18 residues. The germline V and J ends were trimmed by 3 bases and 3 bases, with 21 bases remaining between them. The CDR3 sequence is CASSSVGGDRQSNEKLFF. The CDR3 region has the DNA TGCGCCAGCAGCTCGGTGGGCGGAGACAGACAGTCTAATGAAAAACTGTTTTTT.

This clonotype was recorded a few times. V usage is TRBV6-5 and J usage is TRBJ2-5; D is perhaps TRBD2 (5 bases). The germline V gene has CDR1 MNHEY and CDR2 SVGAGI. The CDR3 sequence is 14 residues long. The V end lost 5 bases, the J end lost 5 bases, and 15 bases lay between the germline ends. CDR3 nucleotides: TGTGCCAGCAGTCCTCGAGACGGGGTGGAGACCCAGTACTTC. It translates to CASSPRDGVETQYF.

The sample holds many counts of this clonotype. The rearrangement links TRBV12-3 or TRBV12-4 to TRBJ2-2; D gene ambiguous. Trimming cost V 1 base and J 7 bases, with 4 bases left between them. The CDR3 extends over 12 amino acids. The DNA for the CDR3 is TGTGCCAGCAGTTTAGAGGACGGGGAGCTGTTTTTT. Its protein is CASSLEDGELFF.

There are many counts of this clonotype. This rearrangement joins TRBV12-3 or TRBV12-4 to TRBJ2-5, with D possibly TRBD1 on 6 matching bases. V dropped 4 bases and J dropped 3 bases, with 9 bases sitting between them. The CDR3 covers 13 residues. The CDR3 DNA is TGTGCCAGCAGTTACGACAGGAAAGAGACCCAGTACTTC. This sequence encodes CASSYDRKETQYF.

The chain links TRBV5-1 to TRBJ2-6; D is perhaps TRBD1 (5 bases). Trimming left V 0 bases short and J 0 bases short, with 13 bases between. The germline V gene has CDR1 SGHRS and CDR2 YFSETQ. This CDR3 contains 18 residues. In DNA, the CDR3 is TGCGCCAGCAGCTTGGAAACCTCAACAGGCTCTGGGGCCAACGTCCTGACTTTC. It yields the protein CASSLETSTGSGANVLTF.

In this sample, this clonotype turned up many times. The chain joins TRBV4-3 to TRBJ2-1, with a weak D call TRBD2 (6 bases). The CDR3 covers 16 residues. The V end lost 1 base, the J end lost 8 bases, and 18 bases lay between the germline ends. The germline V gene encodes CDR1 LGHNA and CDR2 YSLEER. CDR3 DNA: TGCGCCAGCAGCCAAGGAGGGTGGCAAGCGGGCCATGAGCAGTTCTTC. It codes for CASSQGGWQAGHEQFF.

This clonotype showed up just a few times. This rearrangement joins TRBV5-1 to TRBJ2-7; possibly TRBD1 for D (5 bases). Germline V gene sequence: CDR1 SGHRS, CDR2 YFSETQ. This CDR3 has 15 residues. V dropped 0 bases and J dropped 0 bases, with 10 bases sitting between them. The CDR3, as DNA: TGCGCCAGCAGCTTGGTCGGCAGGGACTCCTACGAGCAGTACTTC. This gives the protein CASSLVGRDSYEQYF.